This T cell receptor beta chain emerged from a study of blood T cell repertoires in COVID-19. The wider study: The study drew acute and convalescent COVID-19 samples from the United States, Italy and Spain. PBMCs, B-cell-depleted T cells, or T cells provided the cDNA or gDNA that made up the material.

Germline V CDR1 and CDR2: ENHRY, SYGVKD. CDR3 size: 14 residues. V was pared by 4 bases and J by 6 bases, with 9 bases of the junction left unmatched. Authors' data handling: From reference gene primer amplification, estimates of nucleated cell counts were derived. Here immunoSEQ multiplex PCR was the method, and the copy in TCRdb shows in-frame clones only, minus some. V, J and clone size reflect that table, while D and trimming were determined from the DNA. The sample has a few hundred thousand clones; 70% to 90% are singletons. Enrollees, about 18 to 95 years old, lived in around 23 US areas. In this sample, this clone turned up once.

The V and J genes are TRBV10-3 and TRBJ2-7; 7 bases align to TRBD1. This TCR was sampled from a woman aged 40 to 49 who had recovered from COVID-19. Sequenced sample: PBMCs or T cells enriched from blood (not recorded which). CDR3 nucleotides: TGTGCCATCAGTGCGGCAGGGGGTGGGATCGAGCAGTACTTC. This translates into CAISAAGGGIEQYF.